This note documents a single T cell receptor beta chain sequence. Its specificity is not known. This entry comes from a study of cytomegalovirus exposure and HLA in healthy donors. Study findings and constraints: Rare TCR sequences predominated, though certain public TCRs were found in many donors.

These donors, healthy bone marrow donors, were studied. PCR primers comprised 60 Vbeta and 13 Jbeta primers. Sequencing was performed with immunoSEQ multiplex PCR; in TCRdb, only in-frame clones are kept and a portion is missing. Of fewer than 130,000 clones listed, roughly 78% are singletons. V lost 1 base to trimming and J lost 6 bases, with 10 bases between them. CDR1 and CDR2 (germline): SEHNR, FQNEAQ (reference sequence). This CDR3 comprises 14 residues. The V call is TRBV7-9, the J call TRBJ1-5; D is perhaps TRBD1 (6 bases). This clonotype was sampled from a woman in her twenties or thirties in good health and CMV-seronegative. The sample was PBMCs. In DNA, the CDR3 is TGTGCCAGCAGCTTAGGGACAGTCAGTCAGCCCCAGCATTTT. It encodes CASSLGTVSQPQHF.